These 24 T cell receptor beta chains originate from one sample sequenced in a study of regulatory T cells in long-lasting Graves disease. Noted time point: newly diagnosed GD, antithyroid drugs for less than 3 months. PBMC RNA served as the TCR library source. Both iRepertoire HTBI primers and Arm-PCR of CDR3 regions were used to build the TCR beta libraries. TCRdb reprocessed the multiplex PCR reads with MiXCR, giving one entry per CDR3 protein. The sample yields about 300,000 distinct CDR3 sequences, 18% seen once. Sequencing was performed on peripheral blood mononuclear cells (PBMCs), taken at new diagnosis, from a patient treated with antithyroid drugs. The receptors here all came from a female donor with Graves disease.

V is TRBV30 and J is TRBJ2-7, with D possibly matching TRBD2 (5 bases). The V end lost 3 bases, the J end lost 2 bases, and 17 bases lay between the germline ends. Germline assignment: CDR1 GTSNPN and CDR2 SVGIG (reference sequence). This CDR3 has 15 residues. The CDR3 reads CAWSVRASGTYEQYF. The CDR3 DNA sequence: TGTGCCTGGAGCGTGAGGGCCTCGGGGACCTACGAGCAGTACTTC.

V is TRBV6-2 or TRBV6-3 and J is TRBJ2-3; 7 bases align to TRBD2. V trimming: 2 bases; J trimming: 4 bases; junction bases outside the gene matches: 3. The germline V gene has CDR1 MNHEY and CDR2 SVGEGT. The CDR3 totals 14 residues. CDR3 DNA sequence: TGTGCCAGCAGTTACGAACTAGCGTCAGATACGCAGTATTTT. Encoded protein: CASSYELASDTQYF.

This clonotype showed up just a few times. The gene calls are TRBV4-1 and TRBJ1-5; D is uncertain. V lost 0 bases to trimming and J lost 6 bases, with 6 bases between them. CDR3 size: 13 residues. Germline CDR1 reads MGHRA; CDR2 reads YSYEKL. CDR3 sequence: CASSQDEGQPQHF. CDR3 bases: TGCGCCAGCAGCCAAGATGAGGGTCAGCCCCAGCATTTT.

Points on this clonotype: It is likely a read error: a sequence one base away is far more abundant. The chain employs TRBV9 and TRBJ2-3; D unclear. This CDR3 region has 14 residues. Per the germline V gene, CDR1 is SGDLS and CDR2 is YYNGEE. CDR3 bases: TGTGCCAGCAGTTTAGGTGGTTACACAGATACGCAGGATTTT. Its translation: CASSLGGYTDTQDF.

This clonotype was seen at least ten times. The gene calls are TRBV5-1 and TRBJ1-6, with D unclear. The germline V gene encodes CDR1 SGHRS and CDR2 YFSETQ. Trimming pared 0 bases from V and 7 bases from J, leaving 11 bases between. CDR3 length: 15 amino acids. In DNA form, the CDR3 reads TGCGCCAGCAGCTTGGCCATGGATACAAATTCACCCCTCCACTTT. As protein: CASSLAMDTNSPLHF.

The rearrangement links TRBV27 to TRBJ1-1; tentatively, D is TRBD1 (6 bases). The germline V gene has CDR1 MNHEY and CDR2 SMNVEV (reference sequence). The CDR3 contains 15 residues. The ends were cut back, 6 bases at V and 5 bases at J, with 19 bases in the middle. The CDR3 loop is CASRMGGGPWTEAFF. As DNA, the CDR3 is TGTGCCAGCAGGATGGGGGGGGGCCCGTGGACTGAAGCTTTCTTT.

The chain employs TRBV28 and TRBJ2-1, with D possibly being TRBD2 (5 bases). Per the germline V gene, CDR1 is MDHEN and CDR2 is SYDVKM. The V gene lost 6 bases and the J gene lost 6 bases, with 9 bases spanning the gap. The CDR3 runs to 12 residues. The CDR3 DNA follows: TGTGCCAGCAGCGGGAACTTCAATGAGCAGTTCTTC. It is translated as CASSGNFNEQFF.

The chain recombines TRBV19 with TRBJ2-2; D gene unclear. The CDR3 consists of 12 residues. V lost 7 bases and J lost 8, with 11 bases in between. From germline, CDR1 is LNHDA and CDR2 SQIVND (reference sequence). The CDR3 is CASTLGGGELFF. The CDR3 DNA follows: TGTGCCAGTACCTTGGGTGGGGGGGAGCTGTTTTTT.

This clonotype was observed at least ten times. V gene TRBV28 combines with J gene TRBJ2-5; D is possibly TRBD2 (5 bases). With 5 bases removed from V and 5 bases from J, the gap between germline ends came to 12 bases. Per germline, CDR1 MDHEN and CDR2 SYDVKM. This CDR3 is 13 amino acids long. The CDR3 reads CASSQAWRETQYF. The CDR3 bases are TGTGCCAGCAGTCAGGCCTGGAGGGAGACCCAGTACTTC.

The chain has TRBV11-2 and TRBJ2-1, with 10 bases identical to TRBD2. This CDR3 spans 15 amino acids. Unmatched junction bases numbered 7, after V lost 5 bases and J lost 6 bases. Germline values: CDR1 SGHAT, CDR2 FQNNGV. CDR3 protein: CASSHPGTSVNEQFF. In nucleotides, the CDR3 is TGTGCCAGCAGCCACCCCGGGACTAGCGTCAATGAGCAGTTCTTC.

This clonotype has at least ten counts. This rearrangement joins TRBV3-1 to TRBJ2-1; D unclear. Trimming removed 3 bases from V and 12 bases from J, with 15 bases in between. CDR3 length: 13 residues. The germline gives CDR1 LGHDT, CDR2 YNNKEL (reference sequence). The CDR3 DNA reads TGTGCCAGCAGCCAGCGTCCGAACCCTGGGCAGTTCTTC. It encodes CASSQRPNPGQFF.

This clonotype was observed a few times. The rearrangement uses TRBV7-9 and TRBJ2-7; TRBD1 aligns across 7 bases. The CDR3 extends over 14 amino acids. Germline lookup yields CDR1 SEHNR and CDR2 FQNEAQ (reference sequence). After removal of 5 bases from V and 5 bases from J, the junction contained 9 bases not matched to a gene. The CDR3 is CASSPTTGVDEQYF. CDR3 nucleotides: TGTGCCAGCAGCCCGACCACAGGGGTCGACGAGCAGTACTTC.

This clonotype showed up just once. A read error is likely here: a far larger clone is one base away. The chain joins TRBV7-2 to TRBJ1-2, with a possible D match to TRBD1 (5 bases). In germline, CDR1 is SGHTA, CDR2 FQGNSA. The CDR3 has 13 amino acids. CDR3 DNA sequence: TGTGCCAGCAGCGATCAGGGAGGCTATGGCCACACCTTC. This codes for CASSDQGGYGHTF.

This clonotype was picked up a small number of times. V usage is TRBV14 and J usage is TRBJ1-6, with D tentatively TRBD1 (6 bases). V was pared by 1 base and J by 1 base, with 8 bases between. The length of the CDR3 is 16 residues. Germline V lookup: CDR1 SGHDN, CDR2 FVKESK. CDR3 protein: CASSQVGGSYNSPLHF. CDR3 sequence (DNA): TGTGCCAGCAGCCAAGTAGGGGGATCCTATAATTCACCCCTCCACTTT.

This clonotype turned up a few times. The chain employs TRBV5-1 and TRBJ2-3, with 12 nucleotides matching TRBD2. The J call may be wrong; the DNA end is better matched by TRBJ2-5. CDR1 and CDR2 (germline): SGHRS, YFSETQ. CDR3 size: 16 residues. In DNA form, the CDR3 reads TGCGCCAGCAGCTTTGGTCTAGCGGGAGGGCTAGAGACCCAGTACTTC. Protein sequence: CASSFGLAGGLETQYF.

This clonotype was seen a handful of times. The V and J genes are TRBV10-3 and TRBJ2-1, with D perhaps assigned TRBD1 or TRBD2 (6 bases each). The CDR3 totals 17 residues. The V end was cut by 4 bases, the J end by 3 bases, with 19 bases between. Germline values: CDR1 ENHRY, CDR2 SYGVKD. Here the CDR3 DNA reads TGTGCCATCAGTGGGCTAACAGGGACGGGGGTCTACAATGAGCAGTTCTTC. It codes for CAISGLTGTGVYNEQFF.

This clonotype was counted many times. In DNA form, the CDR3 reads TGTGCCTGGATTTCGGGGGCCTTCCCGAACTTGAACACTGAAGCTTTCTTT. Translated, it gives CAWISGAFPNLNTEAFF. This chain links TRBV30 with TRBJ1-1, with a possible D match to TRBD1 (6 bases). Trimming cost V 4 bases and J 0 bases, with 21 bases left between them. The CDR3 has 17 amino acids. Per germline, CDR1 GTSNPN and CDR2 SVGIG (reference sequence). Supplemented by reference TRBV30 and TRBJ1-1, the full variable domain reads SQTIHQWPATLVQPVGSPLSLECTVEGTSNPNLYWYRQAAGRGLQLLFYSVGIGQISSEVPQNLSASRPQDRQFILSSKKLLLSDSGFYLCAWISGAFPNLNTEAFFGQGTRLTVV.

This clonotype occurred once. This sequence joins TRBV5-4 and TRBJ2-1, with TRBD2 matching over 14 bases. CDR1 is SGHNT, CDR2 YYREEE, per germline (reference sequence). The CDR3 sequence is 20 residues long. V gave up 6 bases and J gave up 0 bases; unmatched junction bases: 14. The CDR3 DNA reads TGTGCCAGCACTAGTAAAGGACTAGCGGGAGGAGTGCGCTCCTACAATGAGCAGTTCTTC. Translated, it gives CASTSKGLAGGVRSYNEQFF.

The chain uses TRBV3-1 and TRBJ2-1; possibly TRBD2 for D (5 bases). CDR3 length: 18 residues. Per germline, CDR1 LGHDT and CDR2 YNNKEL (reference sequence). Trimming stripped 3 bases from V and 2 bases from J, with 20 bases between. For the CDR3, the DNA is TGTGCCAGCAGCCACCCCCTAGCTGGCCGGGATACCTACAATGAGCAGTTCTTC. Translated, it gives CASSHPLAGRDTYNEQFF.

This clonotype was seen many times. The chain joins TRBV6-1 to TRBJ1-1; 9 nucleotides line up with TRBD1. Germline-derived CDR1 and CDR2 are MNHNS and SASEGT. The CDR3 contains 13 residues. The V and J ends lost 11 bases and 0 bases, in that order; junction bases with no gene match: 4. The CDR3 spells CAGRTGVNTEAFF. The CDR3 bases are TGTGCCGGGAGGACAGGGGTGAACACTGAAGCTTTCTTT.

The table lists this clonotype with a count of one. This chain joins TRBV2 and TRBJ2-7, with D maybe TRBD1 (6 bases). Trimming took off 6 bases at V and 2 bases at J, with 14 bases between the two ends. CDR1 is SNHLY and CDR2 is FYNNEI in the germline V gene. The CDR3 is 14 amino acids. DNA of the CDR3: TGTGCCAGCAGGAACTGGGGGCCAACCTACGAGCAGTACTTC. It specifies CASRNWGPTYEQYF.

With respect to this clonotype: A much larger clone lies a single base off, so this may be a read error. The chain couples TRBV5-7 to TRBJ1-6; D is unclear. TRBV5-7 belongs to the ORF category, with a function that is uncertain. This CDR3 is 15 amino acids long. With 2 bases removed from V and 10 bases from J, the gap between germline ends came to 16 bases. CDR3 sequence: CASSFDMDAGSPLHF. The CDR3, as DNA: TGTGCCAGCAGCTTTGACATGGATGCGGGCTCACCCCTCCACTTT.

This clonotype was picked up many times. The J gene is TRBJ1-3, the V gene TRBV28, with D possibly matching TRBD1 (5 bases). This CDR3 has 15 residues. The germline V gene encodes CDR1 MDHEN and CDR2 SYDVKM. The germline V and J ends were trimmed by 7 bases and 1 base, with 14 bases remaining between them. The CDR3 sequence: CASTALGESGNTIYF. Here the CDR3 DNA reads TGTGCCAGCACCGCCCTGGGGGAATCTGGAAACACCATATATTTT.

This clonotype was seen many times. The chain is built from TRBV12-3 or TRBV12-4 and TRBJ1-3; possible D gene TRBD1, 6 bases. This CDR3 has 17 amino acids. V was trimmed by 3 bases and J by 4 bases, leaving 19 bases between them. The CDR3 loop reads CASSFHRGTAAGNTIYF. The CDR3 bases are TGTGCCAGCAGTTTTCATAGGGGGACGGCTGCCGGAAACACCATATATTTT.